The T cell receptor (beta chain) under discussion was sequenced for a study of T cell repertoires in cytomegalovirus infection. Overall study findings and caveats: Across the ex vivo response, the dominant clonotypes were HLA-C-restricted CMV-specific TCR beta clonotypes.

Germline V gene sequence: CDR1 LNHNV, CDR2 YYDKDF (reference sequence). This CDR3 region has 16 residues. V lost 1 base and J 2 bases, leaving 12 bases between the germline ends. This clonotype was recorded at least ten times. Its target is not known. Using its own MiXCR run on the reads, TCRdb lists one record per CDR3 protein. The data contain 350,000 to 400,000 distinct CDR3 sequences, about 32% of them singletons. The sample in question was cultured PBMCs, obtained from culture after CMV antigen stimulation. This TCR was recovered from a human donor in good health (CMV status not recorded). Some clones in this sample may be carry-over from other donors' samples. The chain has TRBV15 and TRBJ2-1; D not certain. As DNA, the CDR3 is TGTGCCACCAGCAGAGTGGGGATTGACGCCTACAATGAGCAGTTCTTC. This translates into CATSRVGIDAYNEQFF. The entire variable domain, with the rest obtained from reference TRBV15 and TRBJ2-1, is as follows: DAMVIQNPRYQVTQFGKPVTLSCSQTLNHNVMYWYQQKSSQAPKLLFHYYDKDFNNEADTPDNFQSRRPNTSFCFLDIRSPGLGDTAMYLCATSRVGIDAYNEQFFGPGTRLTVL.